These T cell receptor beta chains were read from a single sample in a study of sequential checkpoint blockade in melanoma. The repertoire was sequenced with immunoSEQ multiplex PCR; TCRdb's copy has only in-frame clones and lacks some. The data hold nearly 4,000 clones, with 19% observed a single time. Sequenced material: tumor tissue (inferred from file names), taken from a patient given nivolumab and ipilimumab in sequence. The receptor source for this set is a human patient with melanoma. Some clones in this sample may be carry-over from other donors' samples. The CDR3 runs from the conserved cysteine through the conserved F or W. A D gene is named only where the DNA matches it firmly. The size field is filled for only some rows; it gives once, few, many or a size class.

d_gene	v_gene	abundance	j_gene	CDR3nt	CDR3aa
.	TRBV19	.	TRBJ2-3	TGTGCCAGTAGTGGGAATTGGCAGGGGGGTAGCACAGATACGCAGTATTTT	CASSGNWQGGSTDTQYF
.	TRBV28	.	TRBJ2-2	TGTGCCAGCAGACCTAGACAGGAACAGAACACCGGGGAGCTGTTTTTT	CASRPRQEQNTGELFF
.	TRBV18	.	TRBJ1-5	TGTGCCAGCTCACCCCGGCATTCGAAGGACAATCAGCCCCAGCATTTT	CASSPRHSKDNQPQHF
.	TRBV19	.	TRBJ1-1	TGTGCCAGTAGTACCTCGAGGAAAGATGAAGCTTTCTTT	CASSTSRKDEAFF
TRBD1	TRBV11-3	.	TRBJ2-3	TGTGCCAGCAGCTTCGTCCCGGGACAGGGAGAGGTGAGCACAGATACGCAGTATTTT	CASSFVPGQGEVSTDTQYF
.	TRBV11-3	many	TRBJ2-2	TGTGCCAGCAGCTTAATTGGGGGCGAAGCCGGGGAGCTGTTTTTT	CASSLIGGEAGELFF
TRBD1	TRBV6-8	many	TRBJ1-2	TGTGCCACCTCCAGGGGGCCCGACTCTAACTATGGCTACACCTTC	CATSRGPDSNYGYTF
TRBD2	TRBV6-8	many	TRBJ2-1	TGTGCCAGCAGTTACCCGGGACTAGCGGGGGCGGATGAGCAGTTCTTC	CASSYPGLAGADEQFF
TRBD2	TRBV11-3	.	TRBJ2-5	TGTGCCAGCAGCTGGACTAGCGGGGGCCCAAGGGAGACCCAGTACTTC	CASSWTSGGPRETQYF
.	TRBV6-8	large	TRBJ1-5	TGTGCCAGCACTCCGTGGGGCCTCGACAATCAGCCCCAGCATTTT	CASTPWGLDNQPQHF
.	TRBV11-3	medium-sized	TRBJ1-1	TGTGCCAGCAGCCAAGTCCGTTCACCCGGTTCTGAAGCTTTCTTT	CASSQVRSPGSEAFF
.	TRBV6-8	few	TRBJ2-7	TGTGCCAGCAGTGATCTCGTCGGACCTAGGAAGGAACCCTACGAGCAGTACTTC	CASSDLVGPRKEPYEQYF
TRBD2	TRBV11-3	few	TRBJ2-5	TGTGCCAGCAGCTCCTGGGGTAGCGGGGGGGCGGAAGAGACCCAGTACTTC	CASSSWGSGGAEETQYF
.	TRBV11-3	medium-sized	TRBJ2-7	TGTGCCAGCAGCTTAGGGTTCGGACTGAGCTACGAGCAGTACTTC	CASSLGFGLSYEQYF
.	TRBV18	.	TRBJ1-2	TGTGCCAGCTCACCACCCTACGGTGTCTATGGCTACACCTTC	CASSPPYGVYGYTF
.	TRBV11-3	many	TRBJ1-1	TGTGCCAGCAGCACGCGGACCCGGGGGGGCACTGAAGCTTTCTTT	CASSTRTRGGTEAFF
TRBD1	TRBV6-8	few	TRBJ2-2	TGTGCCAGTAATGCTGGGACAGGGAACACCGGGGAGCTGTTTTTT	CASNAGTGNTGELFF
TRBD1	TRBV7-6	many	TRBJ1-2	TGTGCCAGCAGCTCACCGGGACAGGGGTTTGGCTACACCTTC	CASSSPGQGFGYTF
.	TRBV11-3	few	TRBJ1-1	TGTGCCAGCAGCGTTAGGGGGTTGGGCACTGAAGCTTTCTTT	CASSVRGLGTEAFF
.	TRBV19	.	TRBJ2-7	TGTGCCAGTAGTATATCACAGGCCTACGAGCAGTACTTC	CASSISQAYEQYF
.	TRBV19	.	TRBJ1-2	TGTGCCAGTAGGACAGTGAACGGGTATAAGGATGGCTACACCTTC	CASRTVNGYKDGYTF
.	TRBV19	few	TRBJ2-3	TGTGCCAGTAGTATCGGTCGGACTCAACAGTATTTT	CASSIGRTQQYF
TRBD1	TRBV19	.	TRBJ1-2	TGTGCCAGTGGCCGCGGGACAGGGGGGCTTGAGGATGGCTACACCTTC	CASGRGTGGLEDGYTF
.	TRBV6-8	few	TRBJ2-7	TGTGCCAGCAGTGACCTCGGCTCACCTTCCTACGAGCAGTACTTC	CASSDLGSPSYEQYF